Reported below is one T cell receptor beta chain. The sample belongs to a study of shared clonotypes between healthy human individuals. CD45RA-negative memory and CD45RA+ naive subsets were split from the CD4+ cells. The germline gives CDR1 SGHDT, CDR2 YYEEEE. V gave up 4 bases and J gave up 3 bases, with 14 bases separating them. The CDR3 sequence is 16 residues long. Sequencing was performed with immunoSEQ multiplex PCR; in TCRdb, only in-frame clones are kept and a portion is missing. This sample yields roughly 2.5 million clones, of which around 94% are seen a single time; over 0.12% belongs to the top ten.

The specimen sequenced was naive CD4+ T cells sorted from blood. The subset was: CD45RA+ positively selected. The chain links TRBV5-6 to TRBJ2-6; D perhaps matches TRBD2 (6 bases). This TCR derives from a man aged 18-30 years in good health. The CDR3 DNA reads TGTGCCAGCAGCAAGATGGCGGGGATTGGGGCCAACGTCCTGACTTTC. Protein sequence: CASSKMAGIGANVLTF.